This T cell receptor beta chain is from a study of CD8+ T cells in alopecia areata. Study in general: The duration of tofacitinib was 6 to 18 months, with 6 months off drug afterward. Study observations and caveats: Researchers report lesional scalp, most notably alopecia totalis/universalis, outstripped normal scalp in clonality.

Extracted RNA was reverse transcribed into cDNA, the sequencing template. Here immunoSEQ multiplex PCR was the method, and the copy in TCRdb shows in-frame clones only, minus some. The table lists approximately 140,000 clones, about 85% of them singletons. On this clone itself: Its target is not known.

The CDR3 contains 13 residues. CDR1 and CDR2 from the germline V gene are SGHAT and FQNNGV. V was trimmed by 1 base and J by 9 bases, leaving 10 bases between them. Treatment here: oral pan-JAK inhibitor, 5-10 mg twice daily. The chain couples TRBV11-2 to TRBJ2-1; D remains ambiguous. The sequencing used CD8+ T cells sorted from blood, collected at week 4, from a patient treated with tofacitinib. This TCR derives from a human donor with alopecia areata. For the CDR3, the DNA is TGTGCCAGCAGCTTAGGGCCCGGTATTGAGCAGTTCTTC. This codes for CASSLGPGIEQFF.